This T cell receptor beta chain emerged from a study of blood T cell repertoires in COVID-19. Libraries were prepared by immunoSEQ multiplex PCR; TCRdb keeps only in-frame clonotypes and omits some of them. This table holds 130,000 to 150,000 clones, more than 75% found once. The CDR3 loop spans 15 amino acids. This clone was detected once. Sample: peripheral blood. The origin of this receptor is a woman aged 45-60 years with active or convalescent COVID-19. The chain combines TRBV21-1 with TRBJ2-5; the table gives TRBD1 as D, unverified against the DNA. TRBV21-1 is a pseudogene. This chain's CDR3 is CASIRWQGVFETQYF. CDR3 nucleotide sequence: TGTGCCAGCATTAGGTGGCAGGGGGTTTTCGAGACCCAGTACTTC.